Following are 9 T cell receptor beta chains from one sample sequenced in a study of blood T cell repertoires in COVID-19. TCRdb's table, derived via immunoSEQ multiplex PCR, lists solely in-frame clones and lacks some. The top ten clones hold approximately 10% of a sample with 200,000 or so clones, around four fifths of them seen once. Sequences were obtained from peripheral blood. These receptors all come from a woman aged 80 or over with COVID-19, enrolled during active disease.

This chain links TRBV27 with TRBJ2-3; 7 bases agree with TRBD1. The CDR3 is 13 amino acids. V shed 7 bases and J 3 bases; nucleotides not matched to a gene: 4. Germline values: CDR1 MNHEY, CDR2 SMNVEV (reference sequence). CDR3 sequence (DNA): TGTGCCAGCAAATTGACAGGGACAGATACGCAGTATTTT. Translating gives CASKLTGTDTQYF.

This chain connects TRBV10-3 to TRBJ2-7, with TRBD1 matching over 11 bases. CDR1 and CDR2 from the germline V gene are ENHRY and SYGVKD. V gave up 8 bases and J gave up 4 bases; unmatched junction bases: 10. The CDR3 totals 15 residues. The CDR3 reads CAIGQGAAWEYEQYF. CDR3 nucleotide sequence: TGTGCCATCGGACAGGGGGCAGCGTGGGAATACGAGCAGTACTTC.

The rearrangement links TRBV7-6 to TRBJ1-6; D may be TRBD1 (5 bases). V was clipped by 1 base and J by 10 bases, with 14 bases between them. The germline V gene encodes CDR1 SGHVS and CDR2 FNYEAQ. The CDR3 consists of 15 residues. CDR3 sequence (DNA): TGTGCCAGCAGCTTAGTGGGGCAGGGTCGATCACCCCTCCACTTT. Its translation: CASSLVGQGRSPLHF.

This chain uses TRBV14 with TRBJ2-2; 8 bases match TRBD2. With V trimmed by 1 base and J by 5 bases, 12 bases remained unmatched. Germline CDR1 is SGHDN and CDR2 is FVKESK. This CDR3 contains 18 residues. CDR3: CASSQGYASRGGTGELFF. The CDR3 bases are TGTGCCAGCAGCCAAGGATATGCGAGTCGGGGGGGAACCGGGGAGCTGTTTTTT.

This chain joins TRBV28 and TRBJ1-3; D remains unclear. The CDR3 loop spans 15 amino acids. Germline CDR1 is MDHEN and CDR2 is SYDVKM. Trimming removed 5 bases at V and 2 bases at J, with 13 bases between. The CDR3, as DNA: TGTGCCAGCAGTCTACTCGTAGCTGCTGGAAACACCATATATTTT. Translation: CASSLLVAAGNTIYF.

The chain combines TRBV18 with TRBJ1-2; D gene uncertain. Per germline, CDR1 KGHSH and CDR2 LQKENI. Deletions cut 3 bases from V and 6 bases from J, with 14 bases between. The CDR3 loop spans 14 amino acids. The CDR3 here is CASSPLTTGDGYTF. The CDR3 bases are TGTGCCAGCTCACCCCTGACGACCGGGGATGGCTACACCTTC.

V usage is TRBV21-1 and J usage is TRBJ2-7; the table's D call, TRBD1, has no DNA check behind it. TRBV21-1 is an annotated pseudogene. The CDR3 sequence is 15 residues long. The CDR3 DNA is TGTGCCAGCCCTAACTTCCGGGACAGGGGCTACGAGCAGTACTTC. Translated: CASPNFRDRGYEQYF.

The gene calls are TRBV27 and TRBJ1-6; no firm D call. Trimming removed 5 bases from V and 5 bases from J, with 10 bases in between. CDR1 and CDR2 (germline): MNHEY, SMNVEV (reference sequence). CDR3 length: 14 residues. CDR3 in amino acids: CASSNGQNNSPLHF. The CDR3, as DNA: TGTGCCAGCAGTAATGGGCAGAATAATTCACCCCTCCACTTT.

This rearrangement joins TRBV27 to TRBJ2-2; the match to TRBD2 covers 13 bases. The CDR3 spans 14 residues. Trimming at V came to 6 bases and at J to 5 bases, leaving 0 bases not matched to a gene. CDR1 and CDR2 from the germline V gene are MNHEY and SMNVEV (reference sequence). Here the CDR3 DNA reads TGTGCCAGCAGGACTAGCGGGGGGACCGGGGAGCTGTTTTTT. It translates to CASRTSGGTGELFF.